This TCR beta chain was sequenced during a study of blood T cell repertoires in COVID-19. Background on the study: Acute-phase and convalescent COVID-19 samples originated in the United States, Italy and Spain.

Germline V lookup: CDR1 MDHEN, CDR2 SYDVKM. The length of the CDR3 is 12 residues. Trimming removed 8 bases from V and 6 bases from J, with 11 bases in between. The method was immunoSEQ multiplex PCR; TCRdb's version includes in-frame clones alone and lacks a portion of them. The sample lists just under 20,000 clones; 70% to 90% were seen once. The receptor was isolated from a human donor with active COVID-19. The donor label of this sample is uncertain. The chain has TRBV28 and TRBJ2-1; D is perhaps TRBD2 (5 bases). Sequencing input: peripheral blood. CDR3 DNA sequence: TGTGCCAGCGGGCGGGCCGTCAATGAGCAGTTCTTC. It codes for CASGRAVNEQFF.